These T cell receptor beta chains were read from a single sample in a study of blood T cell repertoires in COVID-19. Sequencing used immunoSEQ multiplex PCR; TCRdb keeps in-frame clones, though not all of them. The sample yields tens of thousands of clones, roughly 85% seen once. The sequencing input was peripheral blood. The source of these receptors is a woman aged 55 to 70 with acute or convalescent COVID-19. Both conserved end residues are part of each CDR3. D genes are given only for firm matches. The size field is filled for only some rows; it gives once, few, many or a size class.

clone size,D gene,CDR3 length,V gene,J gene,CDR3 protein,CDR3 DNA
-,TRBD2,19,TRBV7-8,TRBJ2-7,CASSLLSGSSGRGHYEQYF,TGTGCCAGCAGCTTATTATCCGGGTCTAGCGGGAGGGGTCACTACGAGCAGTACTTC
-,TRBD1,17,TRBV18,TRBJ1-5,CASSPGTGGGSNQPQHF,TGTGCCAGCTCACCAGGGACAGGGGGAGGTAGCAATCAGCCCCAGCATTTT
-,TRBD1,15,TRBV19,TRBJ1-2,CASSMTGVRIYGYTF,TGTGCCAGTAGTATGACAGGGGTCAGGATCTATGGCTACACCTTC
-,TRBD2,13,TRBV7-9,TRBJ2-3,CASSRRREDTQYF,TGTGCCAGCAGCCGGCGGCGGGAGGATACGCAGTATTTT
-,TRBD1,16,TRBV5-1,TRBJ1-6,CASSFDRDRVASPLHF,TGCGCCAGCAGCTTCGACCGGGACAGGGTGGCTTCACCCCTCCACTTT
-,TRBD2,15,TRBV25-1,TRBJ2-3,CASSGPGLVADTQYF,TGTGCCAGCAGTGGTCCTGGACTAGTTGCAGATACGCAGTATTTT
-,TRBD1,15,TRBV7-9,TRBJ1-1,CASSRNIPGQVEAFF,TGTGCCAGCAGCAGAAATATTCCGGGACAGGTTGAAGCTTTCTTT
-,TRBD2,15,TRBV5-5,TRBJ2-2,CASSFGGRYLGELFF,TGTGCCAGCAGCTTCGGCGGGAGGTATCTCGGGGAGCTGTTTTTT
-,-,13,TRBV27,TRBJ1-1,CASSQSRTAKAFF,TGTGCCAGTTCACAATCGAGGACAGCTAAAGCTTTCTTT
-,-,13,TRBV10-2,TRBJ2-2,CASRGPSTGELFF,TGCGCCAGCAGGGGGCCGAGCACCGGGGAGCTGTTTTTT
few,TRBD2,13,TRBV12-3/TRBV12-4,TRBJ2-1,CASQGLLFNEQFF,TGTGCCAGCCAGGGACTACTATTCAATGAGCAGTTCTTC
-,-,14,TRBV9,TRBJ1-2,CASSVVSQGSGYTF,TGTGCCAGCAGCGTAGTAAGTCAGGGCTCTGGCTACACCTTC
-,TRBD2,16,TRBV6-2/TRBV6-3,TRBJ2-7,CASSYGSAGGPYEQYF,TGTGCCAGCAGTTACGGGTCGGCGGGGGGCCCCTACGAGCAGTACTTC
-,-,14,TRBV19,TRBJ1-5,CASRAHSGNQPQHF,TGTGCCAGTAGGGCCCACTCGGGAAATCAGCCCCAGCATTTT
-,-,13,TRBV19,TRBJ1-2,CASRDLGDYGYTF,TGTGCCAGCCGGGACTTAGGGGACTATGGCTACACCTTC
few,TRBD1,12,TRBV14,TRBJ1-2,CASSDRGLGYTF,TGTGCCAGCAGTGACAGGGGGCTTGGCTACACCTTC
few,-,12,TRBV6-5,TRBJ1-2,CASSPGSSGYTF,TGTGCCAGCAGTCCCGGGTCGTCTGGCTACACCTTC
-,TRBD1,16,TRBV10-2,TRBJ1-6,CASTRTGANYNSPLHF,TGCGCCAGCACTAGGACAGGGGCAAACTATAATTCACCCCTCCACTTT
-,TRBD1,16,TRBV14,TRBJ1-6,CASSQDRTGGRSPLHF,TGTGCCAGCAGCCAAGACAGGACAGGGGGTCGTTCACCCCTCCACTTT
-,-,16,TRBV6-1,TRBJ2-2,CASSEFPGTIKGELFF,TGTGCCAGCAGTGAATTCCCGGGAACGATTAAGGGGGAGCTGTTTTTT
-,-,14,TRBV6-5,TRBJ1-6,CASSYGRDNSPLHF,TGTGCCAGCAGTTACGGCAGGGATAATTCACCCCTCCACTTT
-,TRBD2,14,TRBV6-5,TRBJ2-1,CASSYDFGGASKFF,TGTGCCAGCAGTTACGATTTCGGGGGGGCCAGCAAGTTCTTC
-,-,14,TRBV6-5,TRBJ2-5,CASTTRGAGETQYF,TGTGCCAGCACCACCCGGGGGGCCGGGGAGACCCAGTACTTC
-,-,14,TRBV6-5,TRBJ1-2,CASITGGANYGYTF,TGTGCCAGCATCACTGGGGGGGCAAACTATGGCTACACCTTC
-,-,14,TRBV2,TRBJ1-2,CACKRSDSNYGYTF,TGTGCCTGCAAGCGGTCCGACTCTAACTATGGCTACACCTTC
-,-,13,TRBV27,TRBJ1-5,CASSWRGNQPQHF,TGTGCCAGCAGCTGGAGAGGGAATCAGCCCCAGCATTTT
few,-,13,TRBV6-5,TRBJ2-5,CASRTKGGLQTYF,TGTGCCAGTCGTACAAAAGGCGGACTACAAACGTACTTC
-,TRBD1,14,TRBV5-1,TRBJ1-1,CASRRDRADTEAFF,TGCGCCAGCAGGAGGGACAGGGCGGACACTGAAGCTTTCTTT
-,-,13,TRBV6-5,TRBJ2-1,CASSYSSGNEQFF,TGTGCCAGCAGTTACAGTTCAGGCAATGAGCAGTTCTTC
few,TRBD2,14,TRBV28,TRBJ2-1,CASGGVYPYNEQFF,TGTGCCAGCGGGGGGGTATATCCCTACAATGAGCAGTTCTTC
-,-,13,TRBV7-6,TRBJ1-1,CASSLNMATEAFF,TGTGCCAGCAGCTTGAACATGGCCACTGAAGCTTTCTTT
-,-,15,TRBV2,TRBJ2-5,CASRVYASDQETQYF,TGTGCCAGCAGGGTCTACGCTAGCGACCAAGAGACCCAGTACTTC
-,-,15,TRBV6-6,TRBJ1-4,CASRTRVTYNEKLFF,TGTGCCAGCAGAACCAGGGTCACCTATAATGAAAAACTGTTTTTT
-,TRBD2,16,TRBV5-1,TRBJ2-5,CASSIPASGGQETQYF,TGCGCCAGCAGCATACCCGCCTCGGGGGGACAAGAGACCCAGTACTTC
-,TRBD2,18,TRBV10-2,TRBJ2-7,CASSDPSLGSGSLYEQYF,TGCGCCAGCAGTGACCCTTCACTAGGTAGCGGGAGTCTCTACGAGCAGTACTTC
-,TRBD2,18,TRBV4-1,TRBJ2-2,CASSVKGTRGRNTGELFF,TGCGCCAGCAGCGTGAAGGGGACTAGGGGAAGAAACACCGGGGAGCTGTTTTTT
-,TRBD2,14,TRBV4-2,TRBJ2-7,CASSQGLAGYEQYF,TGTGCCAGCAGCCAAGGACTAGCGGGCTACGAGCAGTACTTC
few,-,13,TRBV18,TRBJ2-7,CASSQQDGYEQYF,TGTGCCAGCTCACAACAGGACGGGTACGAGCAGTACTTC
-,TRBD2,14,TRBV4-1,TRBJ2-1,CASILGGDDNEQFF,TGCGCCAGCATACTCGGGGGGGACGACAATGAGCAGTTCTTC
-,-,15,TRBV19,TRBJ1-5,CASSMYGGINQPQHF,TGTGCCAGTAGTATGTACGGGGGAATCAATCAGCCCCAGCATTTT
-,TRBD1,15,TRBV5-1,TRBJ1-2,CASSLQGAANYGYTF,TGCGCCAGCAGCTTGCAGGGGGCGGCTAACTATGGCTACACCTTC
-,-,18,TRBV19,TRBJ1-5,CASSIGVGSAFSNQPQHF,TGTGCCAGTAGTATAGGGGTCGGGTCTGCTTTTAGCAATCAGCCCCAGCATTTT
few,-,12,TRBV2,TRBJ2-7,CASRDFSYEQYF,TGTGCCAGCAGGGACTTCTCCTACGAGCAGTACTTC
-,TRBD1,16,TRBV13,TRBJ2-7,CASSLGEGAVPYEQYF,TGTGCCAGCAGCTTAGGCGAGGGGGCTGTACCCTACGAGCAGTACTTC
-,-,15,TRBV18,TRBJ1-3,CASSPRLDSGNTIYF,TGTGCCAGCTCACCGAGATTAGACTCTGGAAACACCATATATTTT